The clone carrying this T cell receptor (beta chain) appeared a few times. The protocol was immunoSEQ multiplex PCR, while the TCRdb copy is restricted to in-frame clones and leaves out a portion. This table has approximately 170,000 clones, about 80% appearing once. This entry is derived from a study of blood T cell repertoires in COVID-19. At the level of the study: Collection of acute and convalescent COVID-19 samples took place in the United States, Italy and Spain.

Germline CDR1 MDHEN, CDR2 SYDVKM. The length of the CDR3 is 15 residues. J was trimmed by 1 base and V by 6 bases; bases with no gene match: 8. The sample was peripheral blood. The origin of this receptor is a man aged 65 to 85 with active or convalescent COVID-19. The V and J genes are TRBV28 and TRBJ2-7; 8 bases fit TRBD1. The CDR3 loop reads CASSLRGPPSYEQYF. CDR3 nucleotides: TGTGCCAGCAGCCTCAGGGGGCCCCCTTCCTACGAGCAGTACTTC. The entire variable domain, with the rest obtained from reference TRBV28 and TRBJ2-7, is as follows: DVKVTQSSRYLVKRTGEKVFLECVQDMDHENMFWYRQDPGLGLRLIYFSYDVKMKEKGDIPEGYSVSREKKERFSLILESASTNQTSMYLCASSLRGPPSYEQYFGPGTRLTVT.